This T cell receptor beta chain was observed in a study of cytomegalovirus exposure and HLA in healthy donors. 60 Vbeta and 13 Jbeta primers were used in PCR. Sequenced by immunoSEQ multiplex PCR; TCRdb stores in-frame clones only, minus some. The top ten hold approximately 1.6% of the sample, which has about 160,000 clones, roughly 85% seen once. V lost 7 bases and J lost 3, with 17 bases in between. The germline CDR1 and CDR2 sequences are MNHEY and SVGAGI. CDR3 length: 15 amino acids. At the time of sampling, donors were nominally healthy, though unrecorded immune exposures were likely. This sequence joins TRBV6-5 and TRBJ2-3, with a possible D match to TRBD2 (6 bases). Specimen: PBMCs. The sequence was collected from a male donor in good health and CMV-seronegative. CDR3 nucleotide sequence: TGTGCCAGCACTCAGGTCAGGGCGGGGACAGATACGCAGTATTTT. It specifies CASTQVRAGTDTQYF.